Below are 13 T cell receptor beta chains sequenced from a single sample in a study of immune heterogeneity within non-small cell lung tumors. Multiplex PCR with 32 V and 13 J primers amplified TCR beta CDR3. TCRdb re-called the multiplex PCR reads through MiXCR, storing one row per CDR3 protein. The sample comprises around 21,000 distinct CDR3 sequences, about 29% of which are singletons, and about 4% rests with the top ten. With about 570 ng used per sample, the template was genomic DNA from bulk tumor. From each primary tumor, several far-apart biopsies were obtained during surgery. With untreated, newly diagnosed non-small cell lung cancer, the patients went on to undergo curative surgery. Sequenced sample: lung tumor tissue. These receptor sequences come from a man aged 40-55 years with non-small cell lung cancer.

The chain recombines TRBV5-5 with TRBJ2-5; no firm D call. The CDR3 is 14 amino acids. Trimming removed 1 base at V and 2 bases at J, with 9 bases between. The germline V gene has CDR1 SGHKS and CDR2 YYEKEE (reference sequence). CDR3 bases: TGTGCCAGCAGCTTGACATCTTCGCAAGAGACCCAGTACTTC. It translates to CASSLTSSQETQYF.

In its sample, this clonotype was seen many times. The chain employs TRBV19 and TRBJ2-2; 8 bases are a match to TRBD1. This CDR3 has 19 amino acids. In germline, CDR1 is LNHDA, CDR2 SQIVND (reference sequence). J was trimmed by 1 base and V by 0 bases; bases with no gene match: 10. This chain's CDR3 is CASSIDYPPGQVNTGELFF. CDR3 DNA: TGTGCCAGTAGTATAGACTACCCCCCGGGACAGGTGAACACCGGGGAGCTGTTTTTT. The full variable domain, its missing parts supplied by reference TRBV19 and TRBJ2-2, is DGGITQSPKYLFRKEGQNVTLSCEQNLNHDAMYWYRQDPGQGLRLIYYSQIVNDFQKGDIAEGYSVSREKKESFPLTVTSAQKNPTAFYLCASSIDYPPGQVNTGELFFGEGSRLTVL.

Ten or more counts support this clonotype. The CDR3 sequence is CASSQGGPLHF. The CDR3 coding sequence is TGTGCCAGCAGCCAAGGCGGACCCCTCCACTTT. The gene calls are TRBV3-1 and TRBJ1-6, with unresolved D. With 1 base removed from V and 12 bases from J, the gap between germline ends came to 4 bases. The CDR3 length is 11 residues. Germline V gives CDR1 LGHDT, CDR2 YNNKEL (reference sequence).

This clonotype was counted only a few times. The gene calls are TRBV27 and TRBJ2-7; 10 bases align to TRBD1. V lost 7 bases to trimming and J lost 6 bases; unmatched junction nucleotides: 9. This CDR3 comprises 14 residues. Germline assignment: CDR1 MNHEY and CDR2 SMNVEV (reference sequence). The CDR3 coding sequence is TGTGCCAGCACCCCGGGACAGGGGCTGGGCGAGCAGTACTTC. Residues: CASTPGQGLGEQYF.

The chain is built from TRBV18 and TRBJ2-1; 8 positions match TRBD1. The germline CDR1 and CDR2 sequences are KGHSH and LQKENI. The CDR3 is 16 residues long. Trimming at V came to 5 bases and at J to 6 bases, leaving 12 bases not matched to a gene. CDR3 loop: CASSFRTGQLFNEQFF. Written as DNA, the CDR3 is TGTGCCAGCTCATTTCGGACAGGGCAACTCTTCAATGAGCAGTTCTTC. The variable domain in full, completed from reference TRBV18 and TRBJ2-1, reads NAGVMQNPRHLVRRRGQEARLRCSPMKGHSHVYWYRQLPEEGLKFMVYLQKENIIDESGMPKERFSAEFPKEGPSILRIQQVVRGDSAAYFCASSFRTGQLFNEQFFGPGTRLTVL.

This rearrangement joins TRBV7-2 to TRBJ2-6, with TRBD1 as a possible D gene (6 bases). The germline gives CDR1 SGHTA, CDR2 FQGNSA. The CDR3 loop spans 15 amino acids. V shed 6 bases and J shed 0 bases, with 9 bases lying between them. DNA for the CDR3: TGTGCCAGCAGTACAGGGTACTCTGGGGCCAACGTCCTGACTTTC. It codes for CASSTGYSGANVLTF.

As to this clonotype: It may be a read error: a sequence one base away is much more abundant. The V and J genes are TRBV6-1 and TRBJ2-1, with 11 bases aligning to TRBD2. The CDR3 extends over 14 amino acids. CDR1 and CDR2 (germline): MNHNS, SASEGT. The CDR3, as DNA: TGTGACAGCAAAACTAGCGGGAGAGGCCATGAGCAGTTCTTC. It translates to CDSKTSGRGHEQFF.

A word on this clonotype: It may be a read error: a sequence one base away is much more abundant. The chain is built from TRBV7-8 and TRBJ1-6; D might be TRBD1 (5 bases). Germline assignment: CDR1 SGHVS and CDR2 FQNEAQ. The CDR3 totals 16 residues. The CDR3 DNA follows: TGTGCCAGCAGCCCCCGGACAAGCTTGGGTAATTCACCCCTCCAGTTT. It yields the protein CASSPRTSLGNSPLQF. The full variable domain, with the rest looked up from reference TRBV7-8 and TRBJ1-6, is GAGVSQSPRYKVAKRGQDVALRCDPISGHVSLFWYQQALGQGPEFLTYFQNEAQLDKSGLPSDRFFAERPEGSVSTLKIQRTQQEDSAVYLCASSPRTSLGNSPLQFGNGTRLTVT.

Remarks on this clonotype: Germline and junction disagree at one end, which may indicate a read error. CDR3 coding DNA: TGCAGTGCTAGACCGTCGTTAGGCCAAGGGTATGGCTACGCCTTC. Residues: CSARPSLGQGYGYAF. The V gene is TRBV20-1, the J gene TRBJ1-2; D gene unclear. There are 15 residues in the CDR3. The germline V gene has CDR1 DFQATT and CDR2 SNEGSKA (reference sequence).

On this clonotype itself: This clone may be a read error of a much larger clone one base away. The chain recombines TRBV27 with TRBJ2-7; D is unresolved. The CDR3 has 13 residues. The germline V and J ends were trimmed by 3 bases and 0 bases, with 6 bases remaining between them. The germline gives CDR1 MNHEY, CDR2 SMNVEV (reference sequence). In nucleotides, the CDR3 is TGTGCCAGCAGTTTCTCAAACTCCTACGAGCAGTACTTC. Its translation is CASSFSNSYEQYF.

The gene calls are TRBV6-1 and TRBJ2-6, with D unresolved. This CDR3 contains 17 residues. V lost 6 bases and J 0 bases, leaving 15 bases between the germline ends. Germline CDR1 and CDR2: MNHNS and SASEGT. Here the CDR3 DNA reads TGTGCCAGCAGCCCGAGACCTTCTACCTCTGGGGCCAACGTCCTGACTTTC. This translates into CASSPRPSTSGANVLTF.

This clonotype was picked up many times. J is TRBJ1-6 and V is TRBV9; 11 bases fit TRBD1. CDR1 and CDR2 (germline): SGDLS, YYNGEE. After removal of 4 bases from V and 10 bases from J, the junction contained 10 bases not matched to a gene. The length of the CDR3 is 16 residues. The CDR3 reads CASSRGDRGLGSPLHF. The DNA for the CDR3 is TGTGCCAGCAGCAGGGGGGACAGGGGGTTAGGGTCACCCCTCCACTTT.

With respect to this clonotype: A much larger clone lies one base from this, so it may be a read error. The V call is TRBV2, the J call TRBJ1-6, with D possibly matching TRBD1 (5 bases). CDR3 length: 18 amino acids. Germline CDR1 SNHLY, CDR2 FYNNEI. V was pared by 5 bases and J by 9 bases, with 26 bases between. CDR3 loop: CASSNTTGTSKWSSPLHF. The CDR3 DNA sequence: TGTGCCAGCAGTAATACAACAGGAACGTCCAAATGGAGTTCACCCCTCCACTTT.